This entry concerns a single T cell receptor beta chain. Its cognate antigen is unknown. CDR3 length: 17 amino acids. With V trimmed by 4 bases and J by 0 bases, 9 bases remained unmatched. CDR1 and CDR2 from the germline V gene are SGHRS and YFSETQ. This entry is derived from a study of long-term antiretroviral therapy in people with HIV. The study, taken as a whole, reports: Comparison with controls showed narrower CDR3 length ranges in HIV repertoires. Post-ART diversity increased but stayed below transplant donor controls.

Runs used v3.0 of the immunoSEQ assay and were done at survey level. Data came from immunoSEQ multiplex PCR; TCRdb stores just in-frame clones and leaves some out. The data show 15,000 or so clones, with approximately 89% seen just once and 10% to 15% held by the top ten. The sequence derives from a woman aged 40 to 55 with HIV. This rearrangement joins TRBV5-1 to TRBJ2-7; TRBD1 matches 11 bases. Sequenced here: unsorted PBMCs, sampled 0.6 years after starting antiretroviral therapy. The CDR3 loop reads CASSPGTGTGGSYEQYF. The CDR3 region has the DNA TGCGCCAGCAGCCCCGGAACCGGGACAGGGGGCTCCTACGAGCAGTACTTC.